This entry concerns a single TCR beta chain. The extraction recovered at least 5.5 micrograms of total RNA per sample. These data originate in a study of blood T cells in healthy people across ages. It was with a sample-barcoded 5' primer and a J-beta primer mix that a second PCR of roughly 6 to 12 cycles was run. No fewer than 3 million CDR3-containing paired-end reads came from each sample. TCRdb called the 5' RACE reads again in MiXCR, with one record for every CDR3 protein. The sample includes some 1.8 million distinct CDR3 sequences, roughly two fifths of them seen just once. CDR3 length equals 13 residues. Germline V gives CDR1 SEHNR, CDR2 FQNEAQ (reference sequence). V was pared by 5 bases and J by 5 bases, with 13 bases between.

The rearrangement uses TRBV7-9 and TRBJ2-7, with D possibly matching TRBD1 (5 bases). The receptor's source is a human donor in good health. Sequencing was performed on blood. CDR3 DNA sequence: TGTGCCAGCAGCCCCACCCCCAGGGACGAGCAGTACTTC. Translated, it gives CASSPTPRDEQYF.